What follows are 8 T cell receptor beta chains derived from one specimen sequenced in a study of vaccination effects on CD4 cells after COVID-19. ViraFEST assay sequencing came after antigen-specific CD4+ T cells were expanded with viral peptide pools. When around 10 days of culture had elapsed, CD4+ T cells were isolated. A PCR test confirmed that the person had SARS-CoV-2 infection between March and December 2020. Sequenced by immunoSEQ multiplex PCR; TCRdb stores in-frame clones only, minus some. This table has fewer than 90,000 clones, about 69% appearing once. These receptors have no identified antigens. The starting material was CD4+ T cells from PBMCs cultured with HIV peptides, obtained before COVID-19 vaccination. Noted subset: HIV-1 Nef peptide pool negative control/reference culture. These receptors originate from a human donor who had a prior SARS-CoV-2 infection.

This rearrangement joins TRBV7-2 to TRBJ2-6; D might be TRBD1 or TRBD2, each matching 5 bases. The V gene lost 2 bases and the J gene lost 3 bases, with 20 bases spanning the gap. CDR3 length equals 19 residues. CDR1 is SGHTA and CDR2 is FQGNSA in the germline V gene. The CDR3 sequence is CASSLFPGRPYGGANVLTF. The CDR3 DNA follows: TGTGCCAGCAGCTTATTCCCGGGACGTCCCTACGGTGGGGCCAACGTCCTGACTTTC. The variable domain in full, with the rest retrieved from reference TRBV7-2 and TRBJ2-6, is GAGVSQSPSNKVTEKGKDVELRCDPISGHTALYWYRQSLGQGLEFLIYFQGNSAPDKSGLPSDRFSAERTGGSVSTLTIQRTQQEDSAVYLCASSLFPGRPYGGANVLTFGAGSRLTVL.

The J gene is TRBJ2-7, the V gene TRBV5-1; 10 nucleotides line up with TRBD1. The CDR3 totals 14 residues. The ends lost 5 bases at V and 4 bases at J; junction bases unmatched: 6. CDR1 SGHRS and CDR2 YFSETQ come from the germline V gene. The CDR3 coding sequence is TGCGCCAGCAGGGGACAGGGGAAAGGGTACGAGCAGTACTTC. Residues: CASRGQGKGYEQYF.

The rearrangement joins TRBV3-1 (or the pseudogene TRBV3-2) to TRBJ2-2, with D hard to call. The germline V gene has CDR1 LGHDT and CDR2 YNNKEL (reference sequence). Trimming took off 3 bases at V and 5 bases at J, with 10 bases between the two ends. CDR3 length: 14 residues. CDR3 amino acids: CASSQTYTTGELFF. CDR3 bases: TGTGCCAGCAGCCAGACCTACACGACCGGGGAGCTGTTTTTT.

This chain links TRBV24-1 with TRBJ2-1; 7 bases map to TRBD1. CDR1 and CDR2 from the germline V gene are KGHDR and SFDVKD. The CDR3 sequence is 19 residues long. J lost 0 bases, V lost 5 bases, and 15 bases had no gene match. Here the CDR3 reads CATSGRLTTGSGSYNEQFF. In DNA, the CDR3 is TGTGCCACCAGTGGACGATTGACGACAGGGTCCGGCTCCTACAATGAGCAGTTCTTC.

The CDR3 reads CAISRTGGVDSPLHF. Written as DNA, the CDR3 is TGTGCCATCAGTCGAACAGGGGGCGTTGATTCACCCCTCCACTTT. This rearrangement joins TRBV10-3 to TRBJ1-6; 9 bases fit TRBD1. This CDR3 has 15 residues. Germline-derived CDR1 and CDR2 are ENHRY and SYGVKD. V lost 5 bases and J lost 8; bases outside the gene matches: 7.

The rearrangement joins TRBV2 to TRBJ1-1; D remains ambiguous. The CDR3 is 15 amino acids. With 5 bases removed from V and 1 base from J, the gap between germline ends came to 14 bases. The V gene's germline CDR1 is SNHLY and CDR2 FYNNEI. As DNA, the CDR3 is TGTGCCAGCAGTTTTGATTCCGTCAAGAACACTGAAGCTTTCTTT. Encoded protein: CASSFDSVKNTEAFF.

This sequence joins TRBV4-1 and TRBJ2-1, with 13 bases lining up with TRBD2. CDR3 size: 20 residues. The germline gives CDR1 MGHRA, CDR2 YSYEKL. The ends lost 5 bases at V and 5 bases at J; junction bases unmatched: 18. The CDR3 loop reads CASSTQPLAGGPNRNNEQFF. As DNA, the CDR3 is TGCGCCAGCAGCACCCAACCACTAGCGGGGGGGCCAAATCGGAACAATGAGCAGTTCTTC.

The rearrangement uses TRBV6-5 and TRBJ2-7; 9 bases are a match to TRBD1. The J segment lost 2 bases and the V segment lost 8 bases, leaving 7 bases of the junction unmatched. CDR1 and CDR2 from the germline V gene are MNHEY and SVGAGI. There are 14 residues in the CDR3. The CDR3 loop is CASGRDRETYEQYF. In DNA, the CDR3 is TGTGCCAGCGGCCGGGACAGGGAAACCTACGAGCAGTACTTC.